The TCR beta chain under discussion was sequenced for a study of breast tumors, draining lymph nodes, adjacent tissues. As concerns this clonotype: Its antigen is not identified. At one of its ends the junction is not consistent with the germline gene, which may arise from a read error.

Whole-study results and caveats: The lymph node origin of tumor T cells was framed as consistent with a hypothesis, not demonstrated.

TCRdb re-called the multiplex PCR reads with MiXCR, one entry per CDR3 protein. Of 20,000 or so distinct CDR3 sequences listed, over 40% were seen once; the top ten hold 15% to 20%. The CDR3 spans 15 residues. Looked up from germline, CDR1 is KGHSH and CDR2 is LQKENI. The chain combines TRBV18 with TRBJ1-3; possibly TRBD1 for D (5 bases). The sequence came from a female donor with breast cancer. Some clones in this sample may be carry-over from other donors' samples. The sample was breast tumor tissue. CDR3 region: CASSPQVRSGNTICF. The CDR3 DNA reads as TGTGCCAGCTCGCCACAGGTTCGCTCTGGAAACACCATATGTTTC.